The rows below give T cell receptor beta chains drawn from one sample of a study of blood T cell repertoires in COVID-19. The protocol was immunoSEQ multiplex PCR, while the TCRdb copy is restricted to in-frame clones and leaves out a portion. There are a few hundred thousand clones in the sample; over 60% occur only once, and 7% to 8.5% lies in the top ten. Sequencing was carried out using peripheral blood. The receptors stem from a woman between 70 and 85 years old with acute or convalescent COVID-19. Each CDR3 is given without its conserved first and last residue. D genes are given only for firm matches.

CDR3 protein: ASSRTGQRRETQY
V gene: TRBV7-2
D gene: -

CDR3 protein: ASHIGPTGNRNEQF
V gene: TRBV19
D gene: TRBD1

CDR3 protein: ASSYRTDPIWGGYT
V gene: TRBV6-5
D gene: -

CDR3 protein: ASSLTNTNTEAF
V gene: TRBV5-4
D gene: -

CDR3 protein: ASSVSAGNNEQF
V gene: TRBV9
D gene: TRBD2

CDR3 protein: ATSDAGQGFGGYT
V gene: TRBV24-1
D gene: TRBD1

CDR3 protein: ASSVGRGGYEQY
V gene: TRBV9
D gene: -

CDR3 protein: ASSPRGRETQY
V gene: TRBV18
D gene: TRBD1

CDR3 protein: AINPGGPRTGELF
V gene: TRBV10-3
D gene: -

CDR3 protein: ASREPGRGGETQY
V gene: TRBV28
D gene: -

CDR3 protein: AWAISGGPETQY
V gene: TRBV30
D gene: TRBD2

CDR3 protein: ASSPGQGGIPGNTIY
V gene: TRBV4-1
D gene: TRBD1

CDR3 protein: ASSLTGNNYGYT
V gene: TRBV6-5
D gene: TRBD1

CDR3 protein: ASSQDDSDTDTQY
V gene: TRBV4-1
D gene: -

CDR3 protein: ASSLEEESEAF
V gene: TRBV5-5
D gene: -

CDR3 protein: ASSEAVAGAGDTQY
V gene: TRBV10-2
D gene: TRBD2

CDR3 protein: ASSPGQGYNSPLH
V gene: TRBV3-1/TRBV3-2
D gene: TRBD1

CDR3 protein: ASSVAVAGGRETQY
V gene: TRBV9
D gene: TRBD2

CDR3 protein: ASSLGTGGSPQY
V gene: TRBV7-3
D gene: TRBD1

CDR3 protein: AWSSGNTGANVLT
V gene: TRBV30
D gene: -

CDR3 protein: ASRSGTATDTQY
V gene: TRBV3-1/TRBV3-2
D gene: TRBD1

CDR3 protein: ASGDSRNEQF
V gene: TRBV19
D gene: TRBD1

CDR3 protein: ASSDRGLTYEQY
V gene: TRBV23-1
D gene: TRBD1

CDR3 protein: SASYGGGFSYNEQF
V gene: TRBV20-1
D gene: TRBD2

CDR3 protein: ASSAHSGTGGNTIY
V gene: TRBV3-1/TRBV3-2
D gene: TRBD1

CDR3 protein: ATRLLAGVTDTQY
V gene: TRBV27
D gene: TRBD2

CDR3 protein: ASTYGGPFGEKLF
V gene: TRBV5-8
D gene: -

CDR3 protein: ASSRREGMTDTQY
V gene: TRBV2
D gene: TRBD2

CDR3 protein: ASRPGTSGGHTDTQY
V gene: TRBV2
D gene: TRBD2

CDR3 protein: ASSDRGYEQY
V gene: TRBV2
D gene: -

CDR3 protein: ASSSPGGYSNQPQH
V gene: TRBV6-5
D gene: -

CDR3 protein: ATSGWQGDYGYT
V gene: TRBV15
D gene: TRBD1

CDR3 protein: SYIGAGSRTQY
V gene: TRBV29-1
D gene: -

CDR3 protein: ASTRDPQTGVGGTGELF
V gene: TRBV19
D gene: TRBD1

CDR3 protein: ASSFSGSSYEQY
V gene: TRBV19
D gene: -

CDR3 protein: ASSQGGKEQF
V gene: TRBV3-1/TRBV3-2
D gene: -

CDR3 protein: ASSLTSGGTSETQY
V gene: TRBV5-6
D gene: TRBD2

CDR3 protein: AISGSSRDTGELF
V gene: TRBV10-3
D gene: -

CDR3 protein: ASSLALDRGDTQY
V gene: TRBV7-8
D gene: TRBD1

CDR3 protein: ASSFTVNREENIQY
V gene: TRBV7-2
D gene: -

CDR3 protein: ASSRRVDEKLF
V gene: TRBV4-1
D gene: -

CDR3 protein: ASSLGTGGETQY
V gene: TRBV27
D gene: -

CDR3 protein: ASSPNPGVNSPLH
V gene: TRBV5-1
D gene: -